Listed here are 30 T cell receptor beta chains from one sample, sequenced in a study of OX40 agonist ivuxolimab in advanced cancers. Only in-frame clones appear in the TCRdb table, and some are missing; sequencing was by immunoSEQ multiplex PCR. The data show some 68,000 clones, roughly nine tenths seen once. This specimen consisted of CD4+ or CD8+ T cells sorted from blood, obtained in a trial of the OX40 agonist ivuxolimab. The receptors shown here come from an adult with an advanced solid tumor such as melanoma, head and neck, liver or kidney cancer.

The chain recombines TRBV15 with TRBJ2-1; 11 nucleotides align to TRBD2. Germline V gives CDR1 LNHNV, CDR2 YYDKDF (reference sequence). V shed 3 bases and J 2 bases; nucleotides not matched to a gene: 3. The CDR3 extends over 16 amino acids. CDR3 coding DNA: TGTGCCACCAGCAGGGGTAGCGGGAGGGCCTACAATGAGCAGTTCTTC. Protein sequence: CATSRGSGRAYNEQFF.

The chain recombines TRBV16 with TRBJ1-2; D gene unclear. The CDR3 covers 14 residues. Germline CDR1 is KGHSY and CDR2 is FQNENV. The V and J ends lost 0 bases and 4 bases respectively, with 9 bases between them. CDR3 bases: TGTGCCAGCAGCCAATCTGCTGAGGGCTATGGCTACACCTTC. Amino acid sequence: CASSQSAEGYGYTF. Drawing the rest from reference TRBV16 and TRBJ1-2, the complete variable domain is GEEVAQTPKHLVRGEGQKAKLYCAPIKGHSYVFWYQQVLKNEFKFLISFQNENVFDETGMPKERFSAKCLPNSPCSLEIQATKLEDSAVYFCASSQSAEGYGYTFGSGTRLTVV.

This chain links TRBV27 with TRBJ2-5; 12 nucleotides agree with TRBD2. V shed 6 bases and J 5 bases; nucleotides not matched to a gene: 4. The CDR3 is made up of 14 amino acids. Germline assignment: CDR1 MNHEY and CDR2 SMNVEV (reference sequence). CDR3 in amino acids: CASRYTSGRETQYF. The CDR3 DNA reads TGTGCCAGCAGATATACTAGCGGGAGGGAGACCCAGTACTTC.

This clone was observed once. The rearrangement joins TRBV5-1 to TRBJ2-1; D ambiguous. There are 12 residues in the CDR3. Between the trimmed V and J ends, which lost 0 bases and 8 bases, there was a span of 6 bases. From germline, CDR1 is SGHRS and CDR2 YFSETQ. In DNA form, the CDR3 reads TGCGCCAGCAGCTTGGGTTGGGATGAGCAGTTCTTC. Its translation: CASSLGWDEQFF.

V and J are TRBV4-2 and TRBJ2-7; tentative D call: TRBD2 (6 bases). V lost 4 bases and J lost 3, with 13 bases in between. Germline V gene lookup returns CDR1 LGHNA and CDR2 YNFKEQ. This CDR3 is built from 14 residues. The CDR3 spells CASSPGTFNYEQYF. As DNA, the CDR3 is TGTGCCAGCAGCCCGGGGACTTTTAACTACGAGCAGTACTTC.

CDR3 amino acids: CASRDFQETQYF. The CDR3 coding sequence is TGCGCCAGCAGGGACTTCCAAGAGACCCAGTACTTC. J is TRBJ2-5 and V is TRBV10-2, with a possible D match to TRBD2 (5 bases). The V end was cut by 6 bases, the J end by 1 base, with 6 bases between. Germline CDR1 reads WSHSY; CDR2 reads SAAADI. The CDR3 consists of 12 residues.

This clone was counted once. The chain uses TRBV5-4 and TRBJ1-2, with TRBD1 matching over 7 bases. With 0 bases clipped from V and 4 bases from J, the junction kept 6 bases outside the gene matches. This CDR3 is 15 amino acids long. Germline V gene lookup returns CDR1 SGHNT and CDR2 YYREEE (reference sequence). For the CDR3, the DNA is TGTGCCAGCAGCTTGGGGGGACAGACCTCCTATGGCTACACCTTC. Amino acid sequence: CASSLGGQTSYGYTF.

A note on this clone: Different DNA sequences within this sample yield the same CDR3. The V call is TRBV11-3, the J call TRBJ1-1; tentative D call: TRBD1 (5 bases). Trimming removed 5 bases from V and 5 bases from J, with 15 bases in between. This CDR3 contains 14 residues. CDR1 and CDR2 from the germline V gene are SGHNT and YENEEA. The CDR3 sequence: CASSPGTGLTEAFF. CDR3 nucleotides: TGTGCCAGCAGCCCCGGGACGGGGCTTACTGAAGCTTTCTTT.

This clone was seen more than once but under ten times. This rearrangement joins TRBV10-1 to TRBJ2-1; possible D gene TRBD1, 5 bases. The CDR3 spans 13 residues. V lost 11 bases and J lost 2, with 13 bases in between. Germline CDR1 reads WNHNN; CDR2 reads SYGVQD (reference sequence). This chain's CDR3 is CAAAAGPYNEQFF. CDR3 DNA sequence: TGCGCCGCGGCAGCAGGGCCCTACAATGAGCAGTTCTTC.

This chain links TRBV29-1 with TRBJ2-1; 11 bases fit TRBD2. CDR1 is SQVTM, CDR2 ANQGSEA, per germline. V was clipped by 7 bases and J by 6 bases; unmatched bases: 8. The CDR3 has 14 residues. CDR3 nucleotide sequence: TGCAGCGGAACCTTACTAGCGGGAGTCAATGAGCAGTTCTTC. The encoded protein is CSGTLLAGVNEQFF.

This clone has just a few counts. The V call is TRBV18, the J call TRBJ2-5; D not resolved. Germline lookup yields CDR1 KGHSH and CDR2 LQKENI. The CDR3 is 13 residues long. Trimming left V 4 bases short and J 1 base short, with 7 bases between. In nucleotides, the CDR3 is TGTGCCAGCTCACAAGTTTCCCAAGAGACCCAGTACTTC. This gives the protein CASSQVSQETQYF. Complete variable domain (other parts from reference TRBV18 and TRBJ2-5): NAGVMQNPRHLVRRRGQEARLRCSPMKGHSHVYWYRQLPEEGLKFMVYLQKENIIDESGMPKERFSAEFPKEGPSILRIQQVVRGDSAAYFCASSQVSQETQYFGPGTRLLVL.

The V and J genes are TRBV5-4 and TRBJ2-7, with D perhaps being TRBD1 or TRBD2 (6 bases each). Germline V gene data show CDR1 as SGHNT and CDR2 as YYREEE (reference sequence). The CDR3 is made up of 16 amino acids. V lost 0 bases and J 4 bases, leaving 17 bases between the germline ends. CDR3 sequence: CASSLGGGHNQYEQYF. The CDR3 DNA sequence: TGTGCCAGCAGCTTGGGTGGGGGGCATAATCAGTACGAGCAGTACTTC.

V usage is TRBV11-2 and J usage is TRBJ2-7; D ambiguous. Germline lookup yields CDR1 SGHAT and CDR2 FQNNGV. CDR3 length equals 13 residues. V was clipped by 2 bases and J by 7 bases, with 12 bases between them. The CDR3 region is CASSLSQDREQYF. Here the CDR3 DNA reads TGTGCCAGCAGCTTATCCCAAGACCGTGAGCAGTACTTC.

CDR3 in DNA: TGTGCCAGTAGTAGCACAGTTGGCCGCAATCAGCCCCAGCATTTT. Translated: CASSSTVGRNQPQHF. The rearrangement links TRBV19 to TRBJ1-5; the D is unclear. The V end lost 4 bases, the J end lost 2 bases, and 12 bases lay between the germline ends. This CDR3 has 15 residues. The germline V gene has CDR1 LNHDA and CDR2 SQIVND (reference sequence).

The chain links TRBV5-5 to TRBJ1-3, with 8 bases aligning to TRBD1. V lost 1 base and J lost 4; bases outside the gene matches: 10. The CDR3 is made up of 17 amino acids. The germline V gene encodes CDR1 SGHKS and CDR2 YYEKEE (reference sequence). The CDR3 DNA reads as TGTGCCAGCAGCTTGTTCGCGCAGGGGGCAACGGGAAACACCATATATTTT. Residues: CASSLFAQGATGNTIYF.

This CDR3 reads CASSVFQGNTEAFF. The DNA for the CDR3 is TGTGCCAGCAGTGTATTCCAGGGAAACACTGAAGCTTTCTTT. The gene calls are TRBV6-1 and TRBJ1-1; maybe TRBD1 (5 bases). The CDR3 totals 14 residues. Germline CDR1 reads MNHNS; CDR2 reads SASEGT. The V and J ends lost 4 bases and 2 bases respectively, with 11 bases between them.

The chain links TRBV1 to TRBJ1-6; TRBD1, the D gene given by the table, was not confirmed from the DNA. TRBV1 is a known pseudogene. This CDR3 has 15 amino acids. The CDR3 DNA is TGCACCAGCAACCTTATGGGACAGGGGTTTTCACCCCTCCACTTT. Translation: CTSNLMGQGFSPLHF.

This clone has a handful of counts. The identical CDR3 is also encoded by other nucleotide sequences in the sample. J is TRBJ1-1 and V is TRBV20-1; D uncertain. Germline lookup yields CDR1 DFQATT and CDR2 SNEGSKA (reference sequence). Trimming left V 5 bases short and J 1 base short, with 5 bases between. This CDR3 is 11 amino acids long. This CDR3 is CSAPGNTEAFF. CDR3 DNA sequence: TGCAGTGCTCCTGGGAACACTGAAGCTTTCTTT.

CDR3 loop: CASAPLYQETQYF. CDR3 bases: TGTGCTAGTGCCCCCTTGTATCAAGAGACCCAGTACTTC. The chain carries TRBV12-5 and TRBJ2-5; D is unclear. This CDR3 comprises 13 residues. CDR1 and CDR2 (germline): LGHNT, FRNRAP. V gave up 7 bases and J gave up 2 bases, with 11 bases separating them. The full variable domain, its missing parts supplied by reference TRBV12-5 and TRBJ2-5, is DARVTQTPRHKVTEMGQEVTMRCQPILGHNTVFWYRQTMMQGLELLAYFRNRAPLDDSGMPKDRFSAEMPDATLATLKIQPSEPRDSAVYFCASAPLYQETQYFGPGTRLLVL.

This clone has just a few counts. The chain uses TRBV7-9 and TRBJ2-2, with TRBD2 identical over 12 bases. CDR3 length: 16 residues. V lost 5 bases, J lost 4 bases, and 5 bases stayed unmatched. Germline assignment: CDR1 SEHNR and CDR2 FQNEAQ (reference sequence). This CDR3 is CASSLGLAGTTGELFF. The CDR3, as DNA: TGTGCCAGCAGCCTCGGACTAGCGGGAACCACCGGGGAGCTGTTTTTT.

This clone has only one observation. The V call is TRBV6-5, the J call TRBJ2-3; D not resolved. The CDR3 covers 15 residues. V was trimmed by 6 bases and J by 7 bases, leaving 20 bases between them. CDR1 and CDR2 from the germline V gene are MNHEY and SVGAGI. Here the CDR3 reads CASSHVSPGSYTQYF. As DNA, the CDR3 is TGTGCCAGCAGCCATGTCTCGCCAGGCTCCTATACGCAGTATTTT.

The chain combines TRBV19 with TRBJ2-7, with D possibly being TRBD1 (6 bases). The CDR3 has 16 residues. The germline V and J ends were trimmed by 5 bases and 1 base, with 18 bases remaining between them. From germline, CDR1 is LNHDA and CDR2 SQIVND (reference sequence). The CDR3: CASSLSTGDFSYEQYF. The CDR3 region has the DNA TGTGCCAGTAGTTTATCGACAGGAGATTTTTCCTACGAGCAGTACTTC.

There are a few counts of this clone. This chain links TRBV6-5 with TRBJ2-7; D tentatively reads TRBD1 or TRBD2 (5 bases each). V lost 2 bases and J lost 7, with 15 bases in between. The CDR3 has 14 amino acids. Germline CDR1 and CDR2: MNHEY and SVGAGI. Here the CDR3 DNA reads TGTGCCAGCAGTTACGGGCAGGGAGAAGTAGAGCAGTACTTC. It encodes CASSYGQGEVEQYF.

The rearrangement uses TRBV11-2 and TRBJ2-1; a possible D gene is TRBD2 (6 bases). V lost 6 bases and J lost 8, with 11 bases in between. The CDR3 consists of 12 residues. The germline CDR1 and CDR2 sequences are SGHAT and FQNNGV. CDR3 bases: TGTGCCAGCAGGAGCGGGCGACATGAGCAGTTCTTC. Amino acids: CASRSGRHEQFF.

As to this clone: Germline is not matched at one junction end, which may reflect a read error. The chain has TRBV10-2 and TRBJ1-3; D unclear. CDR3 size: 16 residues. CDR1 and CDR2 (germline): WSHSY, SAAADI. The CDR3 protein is CASSESVRVVGDTIYF. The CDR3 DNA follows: TGCGCCAGCAGTGAGTCAGTGAGGGTTGTTGGAGACACCATATATTTT.

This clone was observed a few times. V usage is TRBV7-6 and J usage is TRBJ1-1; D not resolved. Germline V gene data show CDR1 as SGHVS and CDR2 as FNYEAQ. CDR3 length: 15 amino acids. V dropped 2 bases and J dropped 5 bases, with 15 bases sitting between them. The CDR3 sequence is CASSLRIGRDTEAFF. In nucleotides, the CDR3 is TGTGCCAGCAGCTTACGAATCGGTAGGGATACTGAAGCTTTCTTT.

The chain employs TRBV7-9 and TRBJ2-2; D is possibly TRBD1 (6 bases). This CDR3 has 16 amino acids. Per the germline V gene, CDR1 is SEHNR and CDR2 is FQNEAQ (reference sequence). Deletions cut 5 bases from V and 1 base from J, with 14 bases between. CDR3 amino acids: CASSRQATMNTGELFF. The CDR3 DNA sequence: TGTGCCAGCAGCCGACAGGCGACCATGAACACCGGGGAGCTGTTTTTT.

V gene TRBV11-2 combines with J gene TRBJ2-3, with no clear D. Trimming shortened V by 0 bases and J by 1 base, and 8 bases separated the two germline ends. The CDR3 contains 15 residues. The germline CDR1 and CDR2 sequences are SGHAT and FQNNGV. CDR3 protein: CASSLDWARTDTQYF. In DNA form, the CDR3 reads TGTGCCAGCAGCTTAGATTGGGCCCGCACAGATACGCAGTATTTT. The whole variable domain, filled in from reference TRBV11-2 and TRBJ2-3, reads EAGVAQSPRYKIIEKRQSVAFWCNPISGHATLYWYQQILGQGPKLLIQFQNNGVVDDSQLPKDRFSAERLKGVDSTLKIQPAKLEDSAVYLCASSLDWARTDTQYFGPGTRLTVL.

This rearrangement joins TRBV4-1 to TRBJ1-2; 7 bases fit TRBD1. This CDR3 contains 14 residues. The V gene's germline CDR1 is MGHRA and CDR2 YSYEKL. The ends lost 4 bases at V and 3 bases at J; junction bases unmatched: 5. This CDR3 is CASSRPGQHYGYTF. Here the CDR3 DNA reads TGCGCCAGCAGCCGACCGGGACAGCACTATGGCTACACCTTC.

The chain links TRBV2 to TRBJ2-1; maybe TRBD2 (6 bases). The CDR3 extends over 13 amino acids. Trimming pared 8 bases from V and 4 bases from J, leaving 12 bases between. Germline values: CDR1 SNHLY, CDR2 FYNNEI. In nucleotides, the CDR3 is TGTGCCAGCGGGATTAGCGGTTACAATGAGCAGTTCTTC. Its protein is CASGISGYNEQFF.